This entry describes one TCR beta chain. Profiling relied on immunoSEQ multiplex PCR, and the TCRdb table lists in-frame clones only, not all of them. This repertoire shows around 130,000 clones, around three quarters found once; its top ten account for 11%. The sample belongs to a study of blood T cell repertoires in COVID-19. Overall study context: Collection of acute and convalescent COVID-19 samples took place in the United States, Italy and Spain.

After removal of 7 bases from V and 6 bases from J, the junction contained 8 bases not matched to a gene. Germline V gives CDR1 LNHDA, CDR2 SQIVND (reference sequence). The CDR3 is 14 amino acids. Sequenced material: peripheral blood. The chain carries TRBV19 and TRBJ1-4; 7 bases fit TRBD1. The TCR was taken from a human donor in a cohort sampled during active COVID-19. Here the CDR3 DNA reads TGTGCCAGTACTCGAGGGGGCGCGGATGAAAAACTGTTTTTT. It specifies CASTRGGADEKLFF.